This TCR beta chain was sequenced during a study of blood T cell repertoires in COVID-19. Assay used: immunoSEQ multiplex PCR; TCRdb lists only in-frame clones, some missing. Here the sample spans around 370,000 clones, approximately 90% being singletons. J gave up 0 bases and V 3 bases, and 2 bases lay outside the gene matches. This CDR3 region has 14 residues. The germline gives CDR1 GTSNPN, CDR2 SVGIG (reference sequence). The rearrangement joins TRBV30 to TRBJ1-3; 7 bases are a match to TRBD1. This clonotype was sampled from a woman younger than 35 who had recovered from COVID-19. The specimen sequenced was PBMCs or T cells enriched from blood (not recorded which). The CDR3 DNA is TGTGCCTGGAGGACAGGGCTCTCTGGAAACACCATATATTTT. Its protein product is CAWRTGLSGNTIYF.